This T cell receptor beta chain emerged from a study of beta chain features in type 1 diabetes. All of the isolated RNA was reverse transcribed, so expressed TCRB transcripts were sequenced. This table comes from immunoSEQ multiplex PCR, and its TCRdb copy is limited to in-frame clones, with some not included. This table holds some 150,000 clones, about a tenth found once. The J segment lost 0 bases and the V segment lost 0 bases, leaving 10 bases of the junction unmatched. This CDR3 comprises 20 residues. Germline V lookup: CDR1 LGHNA, CDR2 YNFKEQ. The chain joins TRBV4-2 to TRBJ2-1; 11 nucleotides align to TRBD2. Sequencing input: central memory CD4+ T cells from blood. This sequence originates from a man aged 18 to 30 in good health. Here the CDR3 reads CASSQDPLAGGASSYNEQFF. Written as DNA, the CDR3 is TGTGCCAGCAGCCAAGATCCTCTAGCGGGGGGCGCGAGCTCCTACAATGAGCAGTTCTTC.